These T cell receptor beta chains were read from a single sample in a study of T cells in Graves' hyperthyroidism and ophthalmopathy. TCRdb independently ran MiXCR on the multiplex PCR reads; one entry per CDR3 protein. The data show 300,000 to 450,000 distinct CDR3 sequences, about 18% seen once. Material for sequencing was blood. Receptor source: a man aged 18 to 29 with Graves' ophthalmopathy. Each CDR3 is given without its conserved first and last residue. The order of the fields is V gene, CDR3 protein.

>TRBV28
ASRFGVWGGQPQH
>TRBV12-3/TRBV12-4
ASSRAGGPNTGELF
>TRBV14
ASSQDRVLRGYT
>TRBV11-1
ASSSAGGRTDTQY
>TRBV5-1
ASSLAPREEGYTEAF
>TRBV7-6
ASSQGLAGTPSTDTQY
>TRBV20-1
SGGGGNYGYT
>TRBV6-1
ASSEDLTEAF
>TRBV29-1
SAARGIGSGELF
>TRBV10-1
ASSDGGMGKNIQY
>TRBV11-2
ASSYGGYSYEQY
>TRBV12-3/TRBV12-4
ASSVTSGEETQY
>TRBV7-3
ASSLNQGFYNEQF
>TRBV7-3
ASSLTWSDTQY
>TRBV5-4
ASSSGLAGALNTGELF
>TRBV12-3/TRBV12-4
ASSYPGQGKNSPLH
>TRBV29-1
SVREGSVNEQF
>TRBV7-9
ASSLGGYMYNSPLH
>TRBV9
ASSVEGSPPGETQY
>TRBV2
AFRSPSYEQY
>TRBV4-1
ASSPPDRGLTEAF
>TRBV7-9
ASSQPHDSEQF
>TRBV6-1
ASSSLWGGYEQY
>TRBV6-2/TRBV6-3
ASSYPATEAF
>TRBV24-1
ATSDAGTETNEQF
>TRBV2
ASSAHRDRGLGNTIY
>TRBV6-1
ASTQSSGSTDTQY
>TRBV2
ASSDGQGSTDTQY
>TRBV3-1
ASSQAGRVWSYGYT
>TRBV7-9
ASSLMQGADTEAF
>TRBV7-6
ASSLRGIGEKLF
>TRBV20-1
SAVNYGYT
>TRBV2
ASSAAGGLYNEQF
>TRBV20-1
SARGAEAGNTIY
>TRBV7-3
ASSTGTLQF
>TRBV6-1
ASKVGTEAF
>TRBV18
ASSPPGQGSYGYT
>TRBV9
ASSVVIRASGGPNTGELF
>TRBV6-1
ASSDRQGRAHQPQH
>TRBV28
ASRDQGAAYEQY
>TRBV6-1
ASRTGPLSPLH
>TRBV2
ASSEGTGNSPLH
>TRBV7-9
ASSLQLDTQY
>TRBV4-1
ASSQGMAGAQPQH
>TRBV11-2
ASSSSTVGNTEAF
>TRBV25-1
ASSEWSGRGGLLNEQF
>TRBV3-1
ASSHPSGGNGNEQF
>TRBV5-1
ASSQAPGQDHEQY
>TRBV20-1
SPREGGGETQY
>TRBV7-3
ASSSGGAGETQY
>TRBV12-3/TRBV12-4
ASSLQPPYEQY
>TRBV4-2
ASSQGTSGGAYEQY
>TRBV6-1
ASSVGLAF